Below, 18 T cell receptor beta chains from the same sample are listed, as sequenced in a study of vaccination effects on CD4 cells after COVID-19. Sequencing was preceded by expansion of antigen-specific CD4+ T cells with viral peptide pools in the ViraFEST assay. Researchers isolated CD4+ T cells once less than twelve days of culture had elapsed. No vaccinee had earlier SARS-CoV-2 infection, and nucleocapsid antibodies were negative. These TCRs are of unknown antigen specificity. Measured with immunoSEQ multiplex PCR; TCRdb has only the in-frame clones, and not every one. The sample yields over 60,000 clones, about 72% seen once. The sequences come from CD4+ T cells from PBMCs cultured with HCoV-NL63 spike peptides, collected before COVID-19 vaccination. The receptors derive from a human donor who received a COVID-19 vaccine.

This clone was observed a handful of times. This CDR3 is CASSQAAWGGGGNTIYF. The DNA of the CDR3 is TGTGCCAGCAGCCAAGCTGCATGGGGGGGAGGTGGAAACACCATATATTTT. The gene calls are TRBV3-1 (or the pseudogene TRBV3-2) and TRBJ1-3; the D gene is possibly TRBD1 (5 bases). V dropped 1 base and J dropped 3 bases, with 16 bases sitting between them. The germline CDR1 and CDR2 sequences are LGHDT and YNNKEL (reference sequence). This CDR3 region has 17 residues.

The chain combines TRBV15 with TRBJ1-5; 7 positions match TRBD1. Per the germline V gene, CDR1 is LNHNV and CDR2 is YYDKDF (reference sequence). Losses at the gene ends were 3 bases for V and 5 bases for J; bases not matched to a gene: 7. CDR3 size: 15 residues. The CDR3 here is CATSREPGQYQPQHF. The CDR3 bases are TGTGCCACCAGCAGGGAACCGGGACAGTATCAGCCCCAGCATTTT.

This chain connects TRBV2 to TRBJ1-4, with a weak D call TRBD1 (6 bases). V dropped 5 bases and J dropped 4 bases, with 11 bases sitting between them. The CDR3 extends over 14 amino acids. Germline V gene data show CDR1 as SNHLY and CDR2 as FYNNEI. In DNA, the CDR3 is TGTGCCAGCAGTACGCTGGACAGTAATGAAAAACTGTTTTTT. Residues: CASSTLDSNEKLFF. The entire variable domain, with the rest obtained from reference TRBV2 and TRBJ1-4, is as follows: EPEVTQTPSHQVTQMGQEVILRCVPISNHLYFYWYRQILGQKVEFLVSFYNNEISEKSEIFDDQFSVERPDGSNFTLKIRSTKLEDSAMYFCASSTLDSNEKLFFGSGTQLSVL.

The V call is TRBV2, the J call TRBJ2-7, with TRBD1 identical over 7 bases. CDR1 and CDR2 from the germline V gene are SNHLY and FYNNEI. The V and J ends lost 5 bases and 10 bases, in that order; junction bases with no gene match: 8. The CDR3 is made up of 12 amino acids. The DNA for the CDR3 is TGTGCCAGCAGTACAGGGGTTTCCCCCCAGTACGTC. Amino acid sequence: CASSTGVSPQYV.

V usage is TRBV9 and J usage is TRBJ2-2, with D unclear. CDR3 length equals 15 residues. Between the trimmed V and J ends, which lost 0 bases and 3 bases, there was a span of 9 bases. Per the germline V gene, CDR1 is SGDLS and CDR2 is YYNGEE. The CDR3 DNA follows: TGTGCCAGCAGCGTAGCCCCCGGATACACCGGGGAGCTGTTTTTT. It yields the protein CASSVAPGYTGELFF.

The rearrangement joins TRBV25-1 to TRBJ1-4, with D hard to call. The V gene lost 3 bases and the J gene lost 0 bases, with 5 bases spanning the gap. Germline loops: CDR1 MGHDK, CDR2 SYGVNS. The CDR3 runs to 14 residues. CDR3 protein: CASSDKTTNEKLFF. CDR3 DNA sequence: TGTGCCAGCAGTGACAAAACAACTAATGAAAAACTGTTTTTT.

This clone is a singleton in its sample. CDR3 amino acids: CASSRRPLLEDTIYF. CDR3 coding DNA: TGTGCCAGTAGTAGGCGGCCCCTGCTGGAAGACACCATATATTTT. The rearrangement joins TRBV19 to TRBJ1-3, with D unresolved. The V and J ends lost 4 bases and 8 bases respectively, with 18 bases between them. This CDR3 comprises 15 residues. From germline, CDR1 is LNHDA and CDR2 SQIVND (reference sequence).

V and J are TRBV18 and TRBJ1-5, with 9 bases lining up with TRBD1. The V segment lost 3 bases and the J segment 0 bases; nucleotides outside the gene matches: 9. The CDR3 has 18 residues. Looked up from germline, CDR1 is KGHSH and CDR2 is LQKENI. CDR3 residues: CASSPGQGLLHSNQPQHF. The CDR3, as DNA: TGTGCCAGCTCACCGGGACAGGGCCTACTACATAGCAATCAGCCCCAGCATTTT. Full variable domain (outside the CDR3, taken from reference TRBV18 and TRBJ1-5): NAGVMQNPRHLVRRRGQEARLRCSPMKGHSHVYWYRQLPEEGLKFMVYLQKENIIDESGMPKERFSAEFPKEGPSILRIQQVVRGDSAAYFCASSPGQGLLHSNQPQHFGDGTRLSIL.

The chain joins TRBV28 to TRBJ1-4; D is undetermined. This CDR3 spans 14 amino acids. Trimming took 6 bases from V and 3 from J, leaving 11 bases between them. Per germline, CDR1 MDHEN and CDR2 SYDVKM. The CDR3 protein is CASSLIGANEKLFF. The DNA for the CDR3 is TGTGCCAGCAGCCTTATCGGGGCTAATGAAAAACTGTTTTTT.

This clone has a single count. The chain carries TRBV5-1 and TRBJ2-3; the D call may be TRBD1 or TRBD2 (6 bases each). Germline values: CDR1 SGHRS, CDR2 YFSETQ. The CDR3 is 15 amino acids. Trimming took off 2 bases at V and 6 bases at J, with 16 bases between the two ends. This chain's CDR3 is CASSLRGDPGDTQYF. In nucleotides, the CDR3 is TGCGCCAGCAGCTTAAGGGGGGACCCTGGGGATACGCAGTATTTT.

This clone came up a few times. This chain links TRBV4-1 with TRBJ1-5; weak D call: TRBD1 (5 bases). CDR1 is MGHRA and CDR2 is YSYEKL in the germline V gene. CDR3 size: 15 residues. V lost 4 bases, J lost 4 bases, and 14 bases lay in between. CDR3 loop: CASSREDRVNQPQHF. CDR3 sequence (DNA): TGCGCCAGCAGCCGCGAAGACAGAGTAAATCAGCCCCAGCATTTT.

The V call is TRBV24-1, the J call TRBJ1-5; D is undetermined. CDR1 is KGHDR, CDR2 SFDVKD, per germline. Trimming pared 4 bases from V and 2 bases from J, leaving 2 bases between. There are 12 residues in the CDR3. The CDR3 region has the DNA TGTGCCACCAGTGAGGGCAATCAGCCCCAGCATTTT. This translates into CATSEGNQPQHF.

The rearrangement uses TRBV5-8 and TRBJ1-2; D unclear. Trimming took 4 bases from V and 4 from J, leaving 17 bases between them. Germline V gives CDR1 SGHTS, CDR2 YDEGEE. The CDR3 loop spans 15 amino acids. The CDR3: CASSHRTEDPYGYTF. The CDR3 bases are TGTGCCAGCAGCCACCGGACGGAGGATCCCTATGGCTACACCTTC. The variable domain in full, with the rest retrieved from reference TRBV5-8 and TRBJ1-2, is EAGVTQSPTHLIKTRGQQATLRCSPISGHTSVYWYQQALGLGLQFLLWYDEGEERNRGNFPPRFSGRQFPNYSSELNVNALELEDSALYLCASSHRTEDPYGYTFGSGTRLTVV.

In this sample, this clone turned up a few times. The chain couples TRBV5-4 to TRBJ2-2, with D perhaps TRBD1 (5 bases). CDR3 length: 16 amino acids. Germline-derived CDR1 and CDR2 are SGHNT and YYREEE (reference sequence). V was cut by 1 base and J by 0 bases, with 10 bases left in between. The CDR3 nucleotides are TGTGCCAGCAGCTTGAAGGGGTCGGCGAACACCGGGGAGCTGTTTTTT. This gives the protein CASSLKGSANTGELFF. The full variable domain, rest sourced from reference TRBV5-4 and TRBJ2-2, is ETGVTQSPTHLIKTRGQQVTLRCSSQSGHNTVSWYQQALGQGPQFIFQYYREEENGRGNFPPRFSGLQFPNYSSELNVNALELDDSALYLCASSLKGSANTGELFFGEGSRLTVL.

The chain joins TRBV24-1 to TRBJ2-1; no clear D. CDR3 size: 14 residues. The germline V gene has CDR1 KGHDR and CDR2 SFDVKD. V gave up 1 base and J gave up 4 bases, with 7 bases separating them. The CDR3 DNA sequence: TGTGCCACCAGTGATTTATCCGAGTACAATGAGCAGTTCTTC. Protein sequence: CATSDLSEYNEQFF.

This clone has a handful of counts. The rearrangement joins TRBV4-1 to TRBJ2-3; D is uncertain. This CDR3 has 17 residues. Deletions cut 4 bases from V and 1 base from J, with 18 bases between. The V gene's germline CDR1 is MGHRA and CDR2 YSYEKL. In DNA form, the CDR3 reads TGCGCCAGCAGCCCGGTACCAACTCAAGGAGGCACAGATACGCAGTATTTT. It encodes CASSPVPTQGGTDTQYF.

V and J are TRBV24-1 and TRBJ1-5; no clear D. Germline CDR1 reads KGHDR; CDR2 reads SFDVKD. Trimming removed 2 bases from V and 1 base from J, with 8 bases in between. This CDR3 region has 15 residues. The CDR3, as DNA: TGTGCCACCAGTGATTCCGGGATCAGCAATCAGCCCCAGCATTTT. Protein: CATSDSGISNQPQHF.

The genes are TRBV29-1 and TRBJ2-6; D is ambiguous. Looked up from germline, CDR1 is SQVTM and CDR2 is ANQGSEA. The CDR3 runs 13 residues. The V end lost 0 bases, the J end lost 2 bases, and 2 bases lay between the germline ends. CDR3 coding DNA: TGCAGCGTTGAAGATCCTGGGGCCAACGTCCTGACTTTC. It codes for CSVEDPGANVLTF.